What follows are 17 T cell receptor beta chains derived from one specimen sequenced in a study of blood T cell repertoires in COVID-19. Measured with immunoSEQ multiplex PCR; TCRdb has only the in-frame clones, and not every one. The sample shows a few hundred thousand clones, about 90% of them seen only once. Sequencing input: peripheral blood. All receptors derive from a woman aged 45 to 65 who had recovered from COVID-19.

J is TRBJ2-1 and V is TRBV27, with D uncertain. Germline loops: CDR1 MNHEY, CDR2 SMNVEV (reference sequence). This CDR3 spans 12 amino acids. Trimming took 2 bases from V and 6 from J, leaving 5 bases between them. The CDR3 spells CASSLVGNEQFF. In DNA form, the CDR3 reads TGTGCCAGCAGTTTAGTCGGCAATGAGCAGTTCTTC.

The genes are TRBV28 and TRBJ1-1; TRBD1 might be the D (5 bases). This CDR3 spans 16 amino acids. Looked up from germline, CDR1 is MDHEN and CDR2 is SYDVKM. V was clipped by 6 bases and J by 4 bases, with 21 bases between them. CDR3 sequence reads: CASSLAVRGGFTEAFF. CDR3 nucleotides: TGTGCCAGCAGCCTCGCGGTCCGGGGGGGGTTCACTGAAGCTTTCTTT.

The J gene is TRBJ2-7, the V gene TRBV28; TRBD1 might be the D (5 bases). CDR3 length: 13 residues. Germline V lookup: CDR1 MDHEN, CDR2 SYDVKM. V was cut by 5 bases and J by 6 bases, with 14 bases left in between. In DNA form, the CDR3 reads TGTGCCAGCAGTCTCCGGCAGGGCCCCGAGCAGTACTTC. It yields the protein CASSLRQGPEQYF.

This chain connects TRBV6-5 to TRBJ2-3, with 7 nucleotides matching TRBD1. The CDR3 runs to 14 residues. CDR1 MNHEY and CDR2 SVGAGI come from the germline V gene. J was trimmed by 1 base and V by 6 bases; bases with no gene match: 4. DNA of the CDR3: TGTGCCAGCAGCAGGGGGTTGCGCACAGATACGCAGTATTTT. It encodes CASSRGLRTDTQYF.

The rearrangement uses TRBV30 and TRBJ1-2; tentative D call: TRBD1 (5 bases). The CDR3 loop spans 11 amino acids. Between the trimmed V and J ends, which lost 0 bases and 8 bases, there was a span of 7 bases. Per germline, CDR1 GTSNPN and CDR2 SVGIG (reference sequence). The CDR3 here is CAWSVGEGYTF. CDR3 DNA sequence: TGTGCCTGGAGTGTAGGGGAAGGCTACACCTTC.

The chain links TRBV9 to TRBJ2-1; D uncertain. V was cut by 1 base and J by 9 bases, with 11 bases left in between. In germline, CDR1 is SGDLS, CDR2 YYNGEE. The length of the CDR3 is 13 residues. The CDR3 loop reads CASSVKSSGEQFF. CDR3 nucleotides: TGTGCCAGCAGCGTAAAGTCTAGTGGTGAGCAGTTCTTC.

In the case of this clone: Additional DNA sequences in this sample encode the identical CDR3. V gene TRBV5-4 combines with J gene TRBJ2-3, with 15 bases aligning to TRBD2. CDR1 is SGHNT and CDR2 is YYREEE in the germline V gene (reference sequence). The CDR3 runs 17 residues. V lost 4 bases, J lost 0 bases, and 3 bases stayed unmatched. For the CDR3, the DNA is TGTGCCAGCAGCCCGGGACTAGCGGGGGGTAGCACAGATACGCAGTATTTT. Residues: CASSPGLAGGSTDTQYF.

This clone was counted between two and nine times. The CDR3, as DNA: TGTGCCACCAGTGAACGGGGGTTCAACCAGCCCCAGCATTTT. This encodes CATSERGFNQPQHF. This sequence joins TRBV24-1 and TRBJ1-5; maybe TRBD1 (5 bases). Trimming cost V 4 bases and J 7 bases, with 13 bases left between them. The CDR3 runs 14 residues. Germline V gene lookup returns CDR1 KGHDR and CDR2 SFDVKD.

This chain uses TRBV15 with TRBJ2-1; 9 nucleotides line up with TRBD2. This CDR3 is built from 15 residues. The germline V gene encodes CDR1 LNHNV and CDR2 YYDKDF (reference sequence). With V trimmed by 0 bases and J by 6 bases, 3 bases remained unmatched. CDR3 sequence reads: CATSRDTSGFNEQFF. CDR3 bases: TGTGCCACCAGCAGAGATACTAGCGGGTTCAATGAGCAGTTCTTC.

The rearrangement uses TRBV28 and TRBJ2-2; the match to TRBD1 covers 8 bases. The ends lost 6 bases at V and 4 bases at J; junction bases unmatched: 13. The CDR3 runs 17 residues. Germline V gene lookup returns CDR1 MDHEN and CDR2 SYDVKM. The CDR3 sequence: CASRTDRVVYGTGELFF. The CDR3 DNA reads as TGTGCCAGCAGGACGGACAGGGTGGTATATGGCACCGGGGAGCTGTTTTTT.

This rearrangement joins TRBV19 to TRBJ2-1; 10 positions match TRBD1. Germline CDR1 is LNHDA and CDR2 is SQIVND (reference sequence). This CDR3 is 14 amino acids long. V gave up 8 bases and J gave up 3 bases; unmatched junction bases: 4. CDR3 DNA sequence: TGTGCCAGTCGCCGGGACAGGGGCTACAATGAGCAGTTCTTC. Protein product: CASRRDRGYNEQFF.

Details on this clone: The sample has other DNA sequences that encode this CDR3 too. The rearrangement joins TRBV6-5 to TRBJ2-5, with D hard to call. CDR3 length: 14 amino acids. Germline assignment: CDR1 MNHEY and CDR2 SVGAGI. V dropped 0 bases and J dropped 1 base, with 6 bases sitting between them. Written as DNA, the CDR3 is TGTGCCAGCAGTTACTCTCACGGCCAAGAGACCCAGTACTTC. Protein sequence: CASSYSHGQETQYF.

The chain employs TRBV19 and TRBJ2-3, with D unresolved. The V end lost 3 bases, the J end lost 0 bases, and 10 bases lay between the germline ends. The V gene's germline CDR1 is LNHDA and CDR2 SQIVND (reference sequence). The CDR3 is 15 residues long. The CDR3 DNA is TGTGCCAGTAGTATTTCCAGGCGAAGCACAGATACGCAGTATTTT. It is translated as CASSISRRSTDTQYF.

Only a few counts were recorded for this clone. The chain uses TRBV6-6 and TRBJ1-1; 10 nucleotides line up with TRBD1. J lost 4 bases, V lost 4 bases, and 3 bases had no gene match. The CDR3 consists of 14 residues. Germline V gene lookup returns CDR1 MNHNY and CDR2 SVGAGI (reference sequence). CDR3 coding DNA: TGTGCCAGCAGTTGGGGACAGGGGAGCACTGAAGCTTTCTTT. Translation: CASSWGQGSTEAFF.

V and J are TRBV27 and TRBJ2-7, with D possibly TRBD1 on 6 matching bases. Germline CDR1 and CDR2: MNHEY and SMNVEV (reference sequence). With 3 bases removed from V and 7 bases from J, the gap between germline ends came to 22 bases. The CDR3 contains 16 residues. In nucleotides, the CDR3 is TGTGCCAGCAGTTTCCTCGGACAGAGCTCGCTGTCAGAGCAGTACTTC. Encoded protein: CASSFLGQSSLSEQYF.

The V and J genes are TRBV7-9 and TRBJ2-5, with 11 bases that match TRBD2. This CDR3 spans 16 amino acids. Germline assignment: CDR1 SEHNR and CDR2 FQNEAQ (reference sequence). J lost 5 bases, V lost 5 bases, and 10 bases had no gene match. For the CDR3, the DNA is TGTGCCAGCAGCCCTCTAGCGGGAGGAGGGGAGGAGACCCAGTACTTC. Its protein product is CASSPLAGGGEETQYF.

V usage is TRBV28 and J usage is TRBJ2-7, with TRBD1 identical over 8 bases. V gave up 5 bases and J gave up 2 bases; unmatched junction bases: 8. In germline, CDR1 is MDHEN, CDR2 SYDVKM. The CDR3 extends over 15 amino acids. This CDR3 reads CASSPDRETPYEQYF. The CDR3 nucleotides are TGTGCCAGCAGTCCGGACAGGGAAACTCCCTACGAGCAGTACTTC.